The TCR beta chain described here comes from a study of T cells expressing NK-cell markers. Study context: CD3+CD56+NKG2C+, CD3+CD56+NKG2C- and CD3+CD56-NKG2C+ T cells, once sorted, supplied the TCR beta repertoires.

General study results and limits: Dominant NKG2C+ clonotype frequencies of roughly 1.0-7.5% of CD8+ T cells were measured in about six donors. Dominance of the CD3+CD56-NKG2C+ fraction by these clonotypes also held in several donors.

In the case of this clonotype: Its antigen is as yet unknown.

The cDNA for TCR beta came from 5'RACE template switching with UMIs. TCRdb re-called the 5' RACE reads; one entry per CDR3 protein, DNA not given. The sample's table shows more than 250,000 distinct CDR3 sequences. CDR3 length: 14 residues. CDR1 is MGHRA and CDR2 is YSYEKL in the germline V gene. The sequence was obtained from a man in his late teens or twenties in good health. J is TRBJ2-1 and V is TRBV4-1; TCRdb outputs TRBD2, but without DNA this stays unchecked. The sequenced sample consisted of blood T cells: a sorted CD56 or NKG2C T cell subset, CD4+ or CD8+ T cells, or bulk PBMC T cells (not recorded which). The CDR3: CASSQAGGLPEQFF.